This T cell receptor beta chain was recovered during a study of blood T cell repertoires in COVID-19. Across the whole study: Sources were T cells, B-cell-depleted T cells, or PBMCs; the material itself was cDNA or gDNA.

Authors' processing steps: Reference gene primers were amplified, and this amplification served to estimate nucleated cell counts. Using immunoSEQ multiplex PCR, the repertoire was profiled, and TCRdb retains in-frame clones only, with some absent. The DNA was the basis for D and trimming; V, J and clone size are from that table. Found here are more than 110,000 clones, around 80% of them singletons; the top ten hold under 6%. The CDR3 length is 13 residues. Trimming shortened V by 6 bases and J by 6 bases, and 18 bases separated the two germline ends. The germline V gene encodes CDR1 GTSNPN and CDR2 SVGIG (reference sequence).

Sequencing was done on a sample of peripheral blood. The TCR was taken from a woman older than 75 with active or convalescent COVID-19. The rearrangement links TRBV30 to TRBJ2-7; D possibly corresponds to TRBD1 (6 bases). This CDR3 reads CACQKGDSGEQYF. The CDR3 region has the DNA TGTGCCTGTCAAAAGGGGGATTCCGGCGAGCAGTACTTC.